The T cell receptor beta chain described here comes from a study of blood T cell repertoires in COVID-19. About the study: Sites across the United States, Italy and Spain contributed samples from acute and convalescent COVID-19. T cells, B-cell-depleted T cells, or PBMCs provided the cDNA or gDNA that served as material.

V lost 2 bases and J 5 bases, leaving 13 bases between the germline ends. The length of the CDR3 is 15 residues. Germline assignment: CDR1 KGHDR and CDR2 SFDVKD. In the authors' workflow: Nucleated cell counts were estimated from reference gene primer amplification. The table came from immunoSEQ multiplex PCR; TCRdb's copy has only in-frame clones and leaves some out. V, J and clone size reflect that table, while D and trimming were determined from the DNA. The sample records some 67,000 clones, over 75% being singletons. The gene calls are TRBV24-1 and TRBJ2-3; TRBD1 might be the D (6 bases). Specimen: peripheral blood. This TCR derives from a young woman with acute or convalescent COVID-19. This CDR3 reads CATSDSRGVEDTQYF. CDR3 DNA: TGTGCCACCAGTGATTCCAGGGGTGTAGAAGATACGCAGTATTTT.